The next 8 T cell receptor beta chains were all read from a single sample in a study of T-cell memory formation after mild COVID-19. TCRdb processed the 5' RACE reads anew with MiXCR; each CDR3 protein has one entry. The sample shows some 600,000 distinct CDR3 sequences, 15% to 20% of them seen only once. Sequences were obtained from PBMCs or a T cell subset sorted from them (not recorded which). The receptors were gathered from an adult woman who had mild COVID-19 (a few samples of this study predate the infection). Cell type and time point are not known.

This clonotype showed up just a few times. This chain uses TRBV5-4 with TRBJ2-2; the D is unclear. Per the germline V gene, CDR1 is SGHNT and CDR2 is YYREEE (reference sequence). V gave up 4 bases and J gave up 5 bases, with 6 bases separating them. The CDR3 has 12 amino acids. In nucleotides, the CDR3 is TGTGCCAGCAGCCACGTTACCGGGGAGCTGTTTTTT. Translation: CASSHVTGELFF.

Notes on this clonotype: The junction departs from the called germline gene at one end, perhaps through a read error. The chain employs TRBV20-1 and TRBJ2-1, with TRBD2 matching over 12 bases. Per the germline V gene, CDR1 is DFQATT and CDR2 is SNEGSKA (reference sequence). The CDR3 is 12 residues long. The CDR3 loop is CSTSGRYNEQFF. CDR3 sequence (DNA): TGCAGTACTAGCGGGAGGTACAATGAGCAGTTCTTC.

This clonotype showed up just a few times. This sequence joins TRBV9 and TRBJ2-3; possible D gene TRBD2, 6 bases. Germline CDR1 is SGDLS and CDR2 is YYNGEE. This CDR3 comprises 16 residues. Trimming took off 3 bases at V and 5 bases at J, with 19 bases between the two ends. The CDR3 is CASSGSEGPFVDTQYF. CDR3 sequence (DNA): TGTGCCAGCAGCGGATCGGAGGGGCCGTTCGTAGATACGCAGTATTTT.

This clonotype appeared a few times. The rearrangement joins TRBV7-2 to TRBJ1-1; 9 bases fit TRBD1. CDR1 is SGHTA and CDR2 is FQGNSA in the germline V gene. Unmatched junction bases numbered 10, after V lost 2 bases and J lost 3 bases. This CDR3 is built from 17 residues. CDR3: CASSLKFSRQGDTEAFF. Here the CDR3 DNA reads TGTGCCAGCAGCTTAAAATTTTCTAGACAGGGGGACACTGAAGCTTTCTTT.

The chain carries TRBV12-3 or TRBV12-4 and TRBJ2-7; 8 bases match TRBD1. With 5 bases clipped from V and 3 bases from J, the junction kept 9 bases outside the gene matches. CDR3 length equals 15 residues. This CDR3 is CASSPTTGAIYEQYF. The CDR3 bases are TGTGCCAGCAGTCCGACGACAGGGGCGATCTACGAGCAGTACTTC.

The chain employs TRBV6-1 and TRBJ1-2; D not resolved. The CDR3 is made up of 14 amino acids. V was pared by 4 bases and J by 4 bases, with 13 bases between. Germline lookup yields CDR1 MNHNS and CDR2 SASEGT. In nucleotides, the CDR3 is TGTGCCAGCAGTGCCTCGGACGTCGGCTATGGCTACACCTTC. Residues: CASSASDVGYGYTF.

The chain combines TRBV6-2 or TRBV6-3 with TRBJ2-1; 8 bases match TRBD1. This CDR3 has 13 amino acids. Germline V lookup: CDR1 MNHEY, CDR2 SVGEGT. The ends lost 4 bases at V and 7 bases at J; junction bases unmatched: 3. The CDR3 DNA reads TGTGCCAGCAGTTGGACAGGGCGAAATGAGCAGTTCTTC. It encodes CASSWTGRNEQFF.

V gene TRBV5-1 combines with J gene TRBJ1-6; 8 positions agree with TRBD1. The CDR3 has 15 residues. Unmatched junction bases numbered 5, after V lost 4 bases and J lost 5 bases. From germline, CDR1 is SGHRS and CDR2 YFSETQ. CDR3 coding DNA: TGCGCCAGCAGCCCGGGGACAGGCCATAATTCACCCCTCCACTTT. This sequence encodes CASSPGTGHNSPLHF.